This passage covers 2 T cell receptor beta chains from one sample sequenced in a study of blood T cell repertoires in COVID-19. Only in-frame clones appear in the TCRdb table, and some are missing; sequencing was by immunoSEQ multiplex PCR. This sample has around 180,000 clones, with 70% to 90% found just once. The sequenced sample was peripheral blood. Receptor source: a human donor with active or convalescent COVID-19. The donor label of this sample is uncertain.

This chain uses TRBV30 with TRBJ2-7; 8 bases map to TRBD1. V gave up 0 bases and J gave up 7 bases; unmatched junction bases: 5. The CDR3 runs 13 residues. Per germline, CDR1 GTSNPN and CDR2 SVGIG (reference sequence). The DNA of the CDR3 is TGTGCCTGGAGTGTCCAGGGGGCTGGGGAGCAGTACTTC. Protein sequence: CAWSVQGAGEQYF.

The chain has TRBV10-2 and TRBJ2-3; 10 nucleotides agree with TRBD2. The CDR3 has 17 amino acids. V lost 6 bases and J lost 3; bases outside the gene matches: 12. Germline lookup yields CDR1 WSHSY and CDR2 SAAADI. The CDR3 sequence is CASRGVLAGAPTDTQYF. The CDR3 DNA reads TGCGCCAGCAGGGGCGTTCTAGCGGGAGCCCCGACAGATACGCAGTATTTT.